The 7 T cell receptor beta chains below all came from one sample that was sequenced in a study of early T cells in non-severe SARS-CoV-2 infection. TCRdb passed the 5' RACE reads through MiXCR, listing each CDR3 protein once. The table has roughly 56,000 distinct CDR3 sequences, roughly 8.2% seen once. The sequenced material came from whole blood. The source is an adult who was a healthcare worker with PCR-confirmed SARS-CoV-2 infection or an uninfected control (not recorded which).

Many counts were recorded for this clonotype. This chain joins TRBV6-4 and TRBJ2-1; D is undetermined. V lost 4 bases to trimming and J lost 5 bases, with 9 bases between them. This CDR3 has 13 amino acids. In germline, CDR1 is MRHNA, CDR2 SNTAGT. The CDR3 loop is CASSVSEHNEQFF. The CDR3 DNA reads TGTGCCAGCAGTGTGAGCGAGCACAATGAGCAGTTCTTC.

The chain recombines TRBV29-1 with TRBJ2-3, with 7 bases fitting TRBD2. This CDR3 contains 14 residues. CDR1 is SQVTM, CDR2 ANQGSEA, per germline. J was trimmed by 1 base and V by 3 bases; bases with no gene match: 4. The CDR3 loop reads CSVEWDYGTDTQYF. The DNA of the CDR3 is TGCAGCGTTGAGTGGGACTATGGCACAGATACGCAGTATTTT.

Many counts were recorded for this clonotype. The chain combines TRBV3-1 with TRBJ2-7; D unresolved. V lost 4 bases and J 5 bases, leaving 6 bases between the germline ends. From germline, CDR1 is LGHDT and CDR2 YNNKEL (reference sequence). This CDR3 spans 11 amino acids. The CDR3 here is CASSPDHEQYF. DNA of the CDR3: TGTGCCAGCAGCCCGGATCACGAGCAGTACTTC.

This clonotype was counted ten times or more. The chain combines TRBV29-1 with TRBJ2-6; perhaps TRBD1 as D (6 bases). The CDR3 contains 14 residues. Between the trimmed V and J ends, which lost 2 bases and 1 base, there was a span of 6 bases. Germline V gene data show CDR1 as SQVTM and CDR2 as ANQGSEA. Here the CDR3 DNA reads TGCAGCGTTGAAACAGGGTCTGGGGCCAACGTCCTGACTTTC. It encodes CSVETGSGANVLTF. Complete variable domain (other parts from reference TRBV29-1 and TRBJ2-6): SAVISQKPSRDICQRGTSLTIQCQVDSQVTMMFWYRQQPGQSLTLIATANQGSEATYESGFVIDKFPISRPNLTFSTLTVSNMSPEDSSIYLCSVETGSGANVLTFGAGSRLTVL.

This clonotype was seen at least ten times. This CDR3 is CASSLAPVAGNEQFF. As DNA, the CDR3 is TGTGCCAGCAGCTTAGCACCTGTAGCGGGGAATGAGCAGTTCTTC. The genes are TRBV7-3 and TRBJ2-1, with 8 nucleotides matching TRBD2. This CDR3 contains 15 residues. Per germline, CDR1 SGHTA and CDR2 FQGTGA. The J segment lost 7 bases and the V segment lost 2 bases, leaving 7 bases of the junction unmatched. Combining the CDR3 with reference TRBV7-3 and TRBJ2-1 gives the whole variable domain GAGVSQTPSNKVTEKGKYVELRCDPISGHTALYWYRQSLGQGPEFLIYFQGTGAADDSGLPNDRFFAVRPEGSVSTLKIQRTERGDSAVYLCASSLAPVAGNEQFFGPGTRLTVL.

This clonotype was found many times. The rearrangement links TRBV20-1 to TRBJ2-1; 9 nucleotides line up with TRBD2. Germline V gene sequence: CDR1 DFQATT, CDR2 SNEGSKA (reference sequence). The CDR3 loop spans 15 amino acids. After removal of 0 bases from V and 5 bases from J, the junction contained 5 bases not matched to a gene. CDR3 in DNA: TGCAGTGCTAGAGATCGGCGGGAGGGCCACAATGAGCAGTTCTTC. Protein product: CSARDRREGHNEQFF.

This clonotype was found a few times. As DNA, the CDR3 is TGCAGTGCTCGCGGAGGAGGAACCGGGGCCAACGTCCTGACTTTC. Translated: CSARGGGTGANVLTF. The rearrangement joins TRBV20-1 to TRBJ2-6; weak D call: TRBD2 (5 bases). The CDR3 is 15 amino acids. CDR1 DFQATT and CDR2 SNEGSKA come from the germline V gene (reference sequence). The V and J ends lost 5 bases and 4 bases respectively, with 15 bases between them.